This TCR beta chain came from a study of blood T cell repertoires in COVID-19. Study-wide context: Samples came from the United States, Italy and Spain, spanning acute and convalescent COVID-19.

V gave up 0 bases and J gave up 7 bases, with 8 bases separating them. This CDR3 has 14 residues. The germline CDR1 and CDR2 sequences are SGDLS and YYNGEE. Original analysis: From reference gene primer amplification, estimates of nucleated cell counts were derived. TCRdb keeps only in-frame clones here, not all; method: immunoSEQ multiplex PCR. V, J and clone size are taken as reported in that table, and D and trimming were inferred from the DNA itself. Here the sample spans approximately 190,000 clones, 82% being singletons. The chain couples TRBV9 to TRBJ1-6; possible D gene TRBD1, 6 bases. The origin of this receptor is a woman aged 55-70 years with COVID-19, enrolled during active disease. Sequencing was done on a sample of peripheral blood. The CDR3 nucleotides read TGTGCCAGCAGCGTAGTGGACAGAAATTCACCCCTCCACTTT. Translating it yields CASSVVDRNSPLHF.